These 20 T cell receptor beta chains originate from one sample sequenced in a study of T cells in Graves' hyperthyroidism and ophthalmopathy. The investigators amplified TCR beta CDR3 regions from RNA transcripts. Primed by the HTBI set, a first-round RT-PCR was run on the TCR CDR3. Each CDR3 protein gets one entry after TCRdb re-called the multiplex PCR reads with MiXCR. The table records under 40,000 distinct CDR3 sequences, 40% to 65% of them present only once. The source material was blood. These receptors were collected from a woman in her 40s with Graves' ophthalmopathy.

The V and J genes are TRBV20-1 and TRBJ2-3, with TRBD2 matching over 9 bases. The CDR3 extends over 18 amino acids. The germline V gene encodes CDR1 DFQATT and CDR2 SNEGSKA (reference sequence). After removal of 0 bases from V and 0 bases from J, the junction contained 10 bases not matched to a gene. DNA of the CDR3: TGCAGTGCTAGAGATCTAGCGGGACCGCCCTGTAGCACAGATACGCAGTATTTT. Amino acids: CSARDLAGPPCSTDTQYF.

This clonotype was seen ten or more times. This chain joins TRBV7-3 and TRBJ1-1, with a weak D call TRBD1 (5 bases). CDR1 SGHTA and CDR2 FQGTGA come from the germline V gene. Trimming removed 0 bases from V and 5 bases from J, with 19 bases in between. The CDR3 spans 17 residues. CDR3 in DNA: TGTGCCAGCAGCTTAACGGGCCCCGGCGTTGGGGGAACTGAAGCTTTCTTT. Protein: CASSLTGPGVGGTEAFF.

The rearrangement uses TRBV20-1 and TRBJ2-1, with a weak D call TRBD2 (7 bases). V gave up 2 bases and J gave up 12 bases, with 17 bases separating them. This CDR3 is 13 amino acids long. Germline CDR1 and CDR2: DFQATT and SNEGSKA (reference sequence). The CDR3 protein is CSARRGAADTQFF. The CDR3 DNA reads as TGCAGTGCTAGACGGGGGGCTGCAGATACGCAGTTCTTC.

This clonotype is medium-sized. The chain recombines TRBV7-9 with TRBJ1-2; D unresolved. This CDR3 has 12 residues. Deletions cut 5 bases from V and 3 bases from J, with 7 bases between. Germline-derived CDR1 and CDR2 are SEHNR and FQNEAQ (reference sequence). This CDR3 reads CASSPGDYGYTF. CDR3 coding DNA: TGTGCCAGCAGCCCAGGTGACTATGGCTACACCTTC.

This clonotype appeared many times. The chain employs TRBV15 and TRBJ2-7, with D perhaps matching TRBD2 (7 bases). Trimming stripped 3 bases from V and 7 bases from J, with 10 bases between. CDR3 length: 12 residues. CDR1 LNHNV and CDR2 YYDKDF come from the germline V gene (reference sequence). The CDR3 protein is CATSSGGAEQYF. The CDR3 nucleotides are TGTGCCACCAGCAGTGGGGGGGCGGAGCAGTACTTC.

The table lists this clonotype with many counts. The chain's CDR3 is CASRDRNTEAFF. CDR3 bases: TGTGCCAGCAGAGACAGGAACACTGAAGCTTTCTTT. The rearrangement links TRBV6-5 to TRBJ1-1; tentatively, D is TRBD1 (5 bases). Looked up from germline, CDR1 is MNHEY and CDR2 is SVGAGI. The CDR3 spans 12 residues. The V and J ends lost 6 bases and 1 base respectively, with 6 bases between them.

Here the CDR3 DNA reads TGTGCCAAAAGACTGGATAACACTGAAGCTTTCTTT. The encoded protein is CAKRLDNTEAFF. J is TRBJ1-1 and V is TRBV19; unclear D gene. CDR3 size: 12 residues. The germline gives CDR1 LNHDA, CDR2 SQIVND (reference sequence). Deletions cut 10 bases from V and 2 bases from J, with 11 bases between. Looking up the rest from reference TRBV19 and TRBJ1-1 gives the full variable domain: DGGITQSPKYLFRKEGQNVTLSCEQNLNHDAMYWYRQDPGQGLRLIYYSQIVNDFQKGDIAEGYSVSREKKESFPLTVTSAQKNPTAFYLCAKRLDNTEAFFGQGTRLTVV.

This clonotype was observed a single time. One junction end disagrees with the germline gene, perhaps due to a read error. The rearrangement joins TRBV12-3 or TRBV12-4 to TRBJ1-3; the D is unclear. CDR3 size: 14 residues. CDR3 amino acids: CASSLTRFGNTIHF. The CDR3 bases are TGTGCCAGCAGTTTAACGAGATTCGGAAACACCATACATTTT.

Concerning this clonotype: The CDR3 ends on some other residue instead of the conserved phenylalanine or tryptophan, so this is likely a read error. The gene calls are TRBV25-1 and TRBJ2-7; TRBD2 is a possible D gene (6 bases). CDR3 length equals 14 residues. Germline V lookup: CDR1 MGHDK, CDR2 SYGVNS. CDR3 loop: CASSRTGSHYEQYI. The CDR3 coding sequence is TGTGCCAGCAGCCGAACCGGGAGTCACTACGAACAGTACATC.

The rearrangement uses TRBV7-6 and TRBJ2-5; a possible D gene is TRBD1 (6 bases). CDR1 SGHVS and CDR2 FNYEAQ come from the germline V gene. CDR3 length: 15 amino acids. The V gene lost 8 bases and the J gene lost 5 bases, with 21 bases spanning the gap. CDR3 sequence (DNA): TGTGCCAGCCGCCGGAACAGGGCGGGCGGGGAGACCCAGTACTTC. Its translation: CASRRNRAGGETQYF.

The gene calls are TRBV5-4 and TRBJ2-5, with 8 bases aligning to TRBD1. The trim removed 4 bases at V and 5 bases at J, leaving 7 bases unmatched. The germline CDR1 and CDR2 sequences are SGHNT and YYREEE (reference sequence). The CDR3 totals 14 residues. CDR3 nucleotide sequence: TGTGCCAGCAGCCGCGAGACAGGGGAGGAGACCCAGTACTTC. Protein sequence: CASSRETGEETQYF.

The sample holds a few counts of this clonotype. The chain couples TRBV13 to TRBJ1-4, with 10 bases that match TRBD1. The CDR3 consists of 21 residues. Germline V lookup: CDR1 PRHDT, CDR2 FYEKMQ (reference sequence). With V trimmed by 4 bases and J by 0 bases, 17 bases remained unmatched. The CDR3 is CASSSRRRDRGYSATNEKLFF. The CDR3 coding sequence is TGTGCCAGCAGCTCCAGAAGACGGGACAGGGGATACTCTGCAACTAATGAAAAACTGTTTTTT.

A note on this clonotype: A clone one base away is much larger, so this may be a read error. The rearrangement joins TRBV12-3 or TRBV12-4 to TRBJ2-3; 8 nucleotides agree with TRBD1. The CDR3 is 16 amino acids. Trimming at V came to 3 bases and at J to 5 bases, leaving 10 bases not matched to a gene. CDR3 coding DNA: TGTGCCAGCAGTTTGGCCCGGGCAGGGGGCAAAGATACGCAGTATTTT. It translates to CASSLARAGGKDTQYF.

The chain is built from TRBV15 and TRBJ1-3, with TRBD1 as a possible D gene (5 bases). Germline loops: CDR1 LNHNV, CDR2 YYDKDF (reference sequence). This CDR3 contains 16 residues. V was trimmed by 3 bases and J by 0 bases, leaving 12 bases between them. The CDR3, as DNA: TGTGCCACCAGCAGTGGGACGGACGTCTCTGGAAACACCATATATTTT. Its protein product is CATSSGTDVSGNTIYF.

The chain has TRBV20-1 and TRBJ2-7, with 10 bases matching TRBD2. Germline-derived CDR1 and CDR2 are DFQATT and SNEGSKA (reference sequence). This CDR3 comprises 14 residues. With 2 bases clipped from V and 2 bases from J, the junction kept 3 bases outside the gene matches. CDR3 sequence: CSARLAGDAYEQYF. CDR3 DNA sequence: TGCAGTGCTAGACTAGCGGGAGACGCCTACGAGCAGTACTTC.

The rearrangement uses TRBV2 and TRBJ1-2; possibly TRBD1 for D (6 bases). V gave up 4 bases and J gave up 4 bases, with 13 bases separating them. The CDR3 is 14 amino acids. The germline gives CDR1 SNHLY, CDR2 FYNNEI. This chain's CDR3 is CASSGWGHTYGYTF. CDR3 sequence (DNA): TGTGCCAGCAGTGGGTGGGGACACACCTATGGCTACACCTTC.

This clonotype was counted a few times. The V gene is TRBV4-2, the J gene TRBJ2-1; 8 positions match TRBD2. CDR1 and CDR2 from the germline V gene are LGHNA and YNFKEQ. The CDR3 extends over 18 amino acids. J gave up 3 bases and V 0 bases, and 10 bases lay outside the gene matches. This CDR3 is CASSQDAGAGAYYNEQFF. As DNA, the CDR3 is TGTGCCAGCAGCCAAGATGCGGGAGCGGGGGCCTACTACAATGAGCAGTTCTTC.

The sample holds many counts of this clonotype. The chain has TRBV19 and TRBJ2-6; TRBD1 matches at 7 bases. The CDR3 consists of 17 residues. V lost 3 bases and J lost 0; bases outside the gene matches: 5. The germline gives CDR1 LNHDA, CDR2 SQIVND (reference sequence). CDR3 residues: CASSMGQRFSGANVLTF. CDR3 sequence (DNA): TGTGCCAGTAGTATGGGACAGCGATTCTCTGGGGCCAACGTCCTGACTTTC.

This clonotype has ten or more counts. The genes are TRBV6-2 or TRBV6-3 and TRBJ1-5, with a tentative D call TRBD1 (5 bases). Trimming removed 2 bases at V and 2 bases at J, with 19 bases between. The CDR3 totals 18 residues. Germline loops: CDR1 MNHEY, CDR2 SVGEGT. The CDR3 region is CASSYVGAGTIRNQPQHF. CDR3 coding DNA: TGTGCCAGCAGTTACGTTGGGGCAGGGACGATTCGCAATCAGCCCCAGCATTTT.

This clonotype occurred many times. The V call is TRBV5-1, the J call TRBJ2-2; D remains ambiguous. The CDR3 is made up of 13 amino acids. V lost 0 bases, J lost 5 bases, and 5 bases lay in between. CDR1 and CDR2 (germline): SGHRS, YFSETQ. This CDR3 is CASSLGVTGELFF. In nucleotides, the CDR3 is TGCGCCAGCAGCTTGGGGGTAACCGGGGAGCTGTTTTTT.